Following are 27 T cell receptor beta chains from one sample sequenced in a study of blood T cell repertoires in COVID-19. The assay was immunoSEQ multiplex PCR, and TCRdb's table has in-frame clones only and misses some. The sample yields 150,000 or so clones, around 83% seen once. Sequencing used PBMCs or T cells enriched from blood (not recorded which). These TCRs come from a man aged 50 to 59 who had recovered from COVID-19.

CDR3 residues: CASSWTGQGFYNEQFF. The CDR3 nucleotides are TGTGCCAGCAGCTGGACGGGACAGGGGTTTTACAATGAGCAGTTCTTC. The chain recombines TRBV5-6 with TRBJ2-1, with 10 bases that match TRBD1. Germline assignment: CDR1 SGHDT and CDR2 YYEEEE. J lost 4 bases, V lost 3 bases, and 7 bases had no gene match. The CDR3 loop spans 16 amino acids.

The rearrangement uses TRBV29-1 and TRBJ1-6; TRBD1 matches 9 bases. The CDR3 loop spans 14 amino acids. V trimming: 5 bases; J trimming: 7 bases; junction bases outside the gene matches: 6. Germline assignment: CDR1 SQVTM and CDR2 ANQGSEA. The CDR3 region is CSVQTGQGNSPLHF. The CDR3 DNA follows: TGCAGCGTTCAAACTGGACAGGGGAATTCACCCCTCCACTTT.

The CDR3 here is CASSLEQGAQHF. CDR3 nucleotide sequence: TGTGCCAGCAGCTTAGAACAGGGGGCCCAGCATTTT. The chain couples TRBV7-2 to TRBJ1-5; 8 bases agree with TRBD1. The CDR3 contains 12 residues. Germline trimming cut 1 base from V and 11 bases from J; bases unmatched to any gene: 1. The germline V gene has CDR1 SGHTA and CDR2 FQGNSA.

The V and J genes are TRBV28 and TRBJ2-3; D not certain. The CDR3 has 12 residues. V lost 5 bases to trimming and J lost 2 bases, with 5 bases between them. CDR1 and CDR2 (germline): MDHEN, SYDVKM. CDR3 sequence (DNA): TGTGCCAGCAGTCGTCCCACAGATACGCAGTATTTT. Translated: CASSRPTDTQYF.

This clone showed up just a few times. The chain joins TRBV7-8 to TRBJ1-5, with 8 bases aligning to TRBD1. Germline V gene lookup returns CDR1 SGHVS and CDR2 FQNEAQ. Trimming removed 5 bases from V and 5 bases from J; junction bases left unmatched: 8. The length of the CDR3 is 15 residues. This CDR3 is CASSDGQGRDQPQHF. CDR3 coding DNA: TGTGCCAGCAGCGATGGACAGGGCCGGGATCAGCCCCAGCATTTT.

This clone appeared a few times. The rearrangement links TRBV3-1 (or the pseudogene TRBV3-2) to TRBJ1-1, with D perhaps TRBD1 (6 bases). Deletions cut 2 bases from V and 8 bases from J, with 9 bases between. There are 12 residues in the CDR3. Germline V gives CDR1 LGHDT, CDR2 YNNKEL (reference sequence). This chain's CDR3 is CASSQPGTEAFF. CDR3 in DNA: TGTGCCAGCAGCCAACCCGGGACAGAAGCTTTCTTT.

This chain links TRBV4-1 with TRBJ2-7, with a tentative D call TRBD1 (6 bases). The CDR3 has 13 amino acids. The V gene lost 5 bases and the J gene lost 7 bases, with 15 bases spanning the gap. Germline CDR1 and CDR2: MGHRA and YSYEKL. CDR3 DNA: TGCGCCAGCAGCTCAGAGCAGGGGAGAGAGCAGTACTTC. Translation: CASSSEQGREQYF.

The CDR3 region has the DNA TGTGCCAGCCATAGCGCAGGAGCTGGGGCCAACGTCCTGACTTTC. This gives the protein CASHSAGAGANVLTF. The chain uses TRBV28 and TRBJ2-6; D is perhaps TRBD2 (5 bases). Germline V gene sequence: CDR1 MDHEN, CDR2 SYDVKM. This CDR3 region has 15 residues. V was pared by 8 bases and J by 2 bases, with 13 bases between.

This chain joins TRBV6-2 or TRBV6-3 and TRBJ2-3, with 9 bases that match TRBD2. Germline lookup yields CDR1 MNHEY and CDR2 SVGEGT. This CDR3 spans 15 amino acids. V shed 2 bases, J shed 13 bases, and the junction held 13 bases outside the gene matches. CDR3 DNA: TGTGCCAGCAGTTACCCCAGCGGGGGGCTAGTTTCGGAGTATTTT. The encoded protein is CASSYPSGGLVSEYF.

This clone showed up just once. The chain employs TRBV28 and TRBJ1-6, with D tentatively TRBD1 (5 bases). The CDR3 length is 18 residues. V lost 6 bases and J 0 bases, leaving 18 bases between the germline ends. Germline V gives CDR1 MDHEN, CDR2 SYDVKM. The CDR3 protein is CASSPWGRGSSYNSPLHF. In DNA, the CDR3 is TGTGCCAGCAGCCCCTGGGGGAGGGGAAGCTCCTATAATTCACCCCTCCACTTT.

A single count supports this clone. This chain links TRBV5-8 with TRBJ1-4; maybe TRBD1 (5 bases). Looked up from germline, CDR1 is SGHTS and CDR2 is YDEGEE. The V gene lost 2 bases and the J gene lost 2 bases, with 22 bases spanning the gap. This CDR3 comprises 19 residues. As DNA, the CDR3 is TGTGCCAGCAGCTTTGGGACCGGGACTCCAGGGTCCACTAATGAAAAACTGTTTTTT. It codes for CASSFGTGTPGSTNEKLFF.

The chain carries TRBV7-6 and TRBJ1-6; 8 nucleotides match TRBD1. This CDR3 has 15 residues. J lost 6 bases, V lost 5 bases, and 6 bases had no gene match. The V gene's germline CDR1 is SGHVS and CDR2 FNYEAQ. The CDR3 is CASSRGQGLNSPLHF. For the CDR3, the DNA is TGTGCCAGCAGCCGTGGACAGGGTCTTAATTCACCCCTCCACTTT. The whole variable domain, remainder taken from reference TRBV7-6 and TRBJ1-6, is GAGVSQSPRYKVTKRGQDVALRCDPISGHVSLYWYRQALGQGPEFLTYFNYEAQQDKSGLPNDRFSAERPEGSISTLTIQRTEQRDSAMYRCASSRGQGLNSPLHFGNGTRLTVT.

In DNA form, the CDR3 reads TGCGCCAGCAGCCAGGCAGCCGCCGGGGATTCACCCCTCCACTTT. Protein sequence: CASSQAAAGDSPLHF. The chain carries TRBV4-3 and TRBJ1-6, with D unclear. Between the trimmed V and J ends, which lost 3 bases and 8 bases, there was a span of 14 bases. This CDR3 is built from 15 residues. Germline V gene lookup returns CDR1 LGHNA and CDR2 YSLEER.

This chain joins TRBV5-1 and TRBJ2-7; D is ambiguous. The V end lost 4 bases, the J end lost 4 bases, and 9 bases lay between the germline ends. Germline CDR1 is SGHRS and CDR2 is YFSETQ. The CDR3 loop spans 12 amino acids. CDR3 region: CASSSQTYEQYF. CDR3 bases: TGCGCCAGCAGCAGTCAGACTTACGAGCAGTACTTC.

This chain joins TRBV5-8 and TRBJ2-7; 8 bases are a match to TRBD1. The length of the CDR3 is 14 residues. The germline V gene encodes CDR1 SGHTS and CDR2 YDEGEE. Trimming took 1 base from V and 6 from J; bases not matched to a gene: 6. The CDR3 sequence: CASSLSQGAAEQYF. CDR3 nucleotide sequence: TGTGCCAGCAGCTTGAGCCAGGGGGCGGCCGAGCAGTACTTC.

The V and J genes are TRBV4-1 and TRBJ1-2; D remains unclear. V lost 4 bases and J lost 4, with 19 bases in between. The CDR3 is 16 residues long. CDR1 and CDR2 (germline): MGHRA, YSYEKL. CDR3 nucleotide sequence: TGCGCCAGCAGCCGAGGCGAGGATTCGCACCTCTATGGCTACACCTTC. Amino acids: CASSRGEDSHLYGYTF.

This clone was detected once. V gene TRBV6-2 or TRBV6-3 combines with J gene TRBJ2-5; 9 bases map to TRBD1. The V gene end was trimmed by 3 bases and the J gene end by 3 bases; junction bases not matched to a gene: 11. The CDR3 runs 17 residues. Germline CDR1 and CDR2: MNHEY and SVGEGT. In DNA, the CDR3 is TGTGCCAGCAGTTATCCCATCACCGGGACAGGGAAAGAGACCCAGTACTTC. This translates into CASSYPITGTGKETQYF.

This rearrangement joins TRBV6-1 to TRBJ2-3; 7 bases map to TRBD1. The V gene end was trimmed by 3 bases and the J gene end by 0 bases; junction bases not matched to a gene: 3. The germline V gene encodes CDR1 MNHNS and CDR2 SASEGT. The CDR3 is made up of 15 amino acids. The CDR3 DNA is TGTGCCAGCAGTGATGACAGGGTTAGCACAGATACGCAGTATTTT. Residues: CASSDDRVSTDTQYF.

This rearrangement joins TRBV9 to TRBJ1-2; D is possibly TRBD1 (5 bases). CDR3 length: 14 residues. Germline assignment: CDR1 SGDLS and CDR2 YYNGEE. V was pared by 0 bases and J by 1 base, with 7 bases between. CDR3 loop: CASSVADSNYGYTF. The DNA of the CDR3 is TGTGCCAGCAGCGTAGCTGACAGTAACTATGGCTACACCTTC.

Notes on this clone: Other DNA sequences within the sample encode an identical CDR3. The CDR3 DNA is TGTGCCAGTAGCAAGACAGGGGGCAATCAGCCCCAGCATTTT. This translates into CASSKTGGNQPQHF. The chain carries TRBV19 and TRBJ1-5; 8 bases align to TRBD1. This CDR3 comprises 14 residues. The germline CDR1 and CDR2 sequences are LNHDA and SQIVND (reference sequence). Trimming at V came to 6 bases and at J to 2 bases, leaving 3 bases not matched to a gene.

This rearrangement joins TRBV10-3 to TRBJ1-2; D perhaps matches TRBD1 (6 bases). The CDR3 totals 13 residues. Germline V gene lookup returns CDR1 ENHRY and CDR2 SYGVKD. V was cut by 10 bases and J by 4 bases, with 16 bases left in between. CDR3 DNA sequence: TGTGCCACTTGGCGACAGGAACTCTATGGCTACACCTTC. Amino acid sequence: CATWRQELYGYTF.

In this sample, this clone turned up a few times. The J gene is TRBJ2-1, the V gene TRBV14; 7 bases align to TRBD1. There are 14 residues in the CDR3. V lost 4 bases, J lost 3 bases, and 3 bases stayed unmatched. In germline, CDR1 is SGHDN, CDR2 FVKESK. The CDR3 DNA reads as TGTGCCAGCAGCCCGGGACAGTTCTACAATGAGCAGTTCTTC. Protein sequence: CASSPGQFYNEQFF.

The V gene is TRBV7-8, the J gene TRBJ1-5; D is undetermined. This CDR3 contains 15 residues. Germline-derived CDR1 and CDR2 are SGHVS and FQNEAQ. V was pared by 0 bases and J by 2 bases, with 8 bases between. The DNA of the CDR3 is TGTGCCAGCAGCTTAGCCAGGATTGGCAATCAGCCCCAGCATTTT. It encodes CASSLARIGNQPQHF.

The chain has TRBV6-4 and TRBJ2-1; TRBD2 matches 16 bases. The CDR3 sequence is 17 residues long. Germline trimming cut 5 bases from V and 5 bases from J; bases unmatched to any gene: 6. Per germline, CDR1 MRHNA and CDR2 SNTAGT. The CDR3 sequence is CASSPGTSGGADNEQFF. In nucleotides, the CDR3 is TGTGCCAGCAGTCCCGGGACTAGCGGGGGGGCCGACAATGAGCAGTTCTTC.

The V call is TRBV4-3, the J call TRBJ2-1, with D unclear. The length of the CDR3 is 15 residues. From germline, CDR1 is LGHNA and CDR2 YSLEER. Trimming shortened V by 10 bases and J by 2 bases, and 18 bases separated the two germline ends. Written as DNA, the CDR3 is TGCGCCACCTCAGCCAGGCGAGAAGCCTACAATGAGCAGTTCTTC. Protein sequence: CATSARREAYNEQFF.

This rearrangement joins TRBV5-1 to TRBJ2-1; 9 bases agree with TRBD2. The CDR3 length is 15 residues. The V gene end was trimmed by 0 bases and the J gene end by 12 bases; junction bases not matched to a gene: 10. Germline V CDR1 and CDR2: SGHRS, YFSETQ. In DNA, the CDR3 is TGCGCCAGCAGCTTGGACGCGGGGGGGCCGGTCCGGCAGTTCTTC. Its translation is CASSLDAGGPVRQFF.

The chain combines TRBV7-9 with TRBJ1-1; tentatively, D is TRBD1 (5 bases). This CDR3 is 11 amino acids long. V dropped 4 bases and J dropped 7 bases, with 7 bases sitting between them. Germline V lookup: CDR1 SEHNR, CDR2 FQNEAQ (reference sequence). The CDR3 nucleotides read TGTGCCAGCAGCTGGGGGGGTGAAGCTTTCTTT. Amino acids: CASSWGGEAFF.